Shown below are 3 T cell receptor beta chains from a single sample sequenced in a study of PD-L1 blockade in urothelial cancer. Data came from immunoSEQ multiplex PCR; TCRdb stores just in-frame clones and leaves some out. The table lists 100,000 or so clones, roughly nine tenths of them singletons, with almost 0.95% in the top ten. Sequenced material: PBMCs, taken around atezolizumab (anti-PD-L1) treatment. Source of these receptors: a woman of 80 years or more with urothelial cancer.

The CDR3 sequence: CASSVNGRGKTQYF. The CDR3 nucleotides are TGTGCCAGCAGCGTGAACGGGAGGGGGAAGACCCAGTACTTC. The chain employs TRBV5-4 and TRBJ2-5, with 8 positions matching TRBD2. Germline trimming cut 4 bases from V and 6 bases from J; bases unmatched to any gene: 8. The CDR3 is made up of 14 amino acids. The germline V gene encodes CDR1 SGHNT and CDR2 YYREEE (reference sequence).

A single count supports this clone. V usage is TRBV9 and J usage is TRBJ1-1; no firm D call. The CDR3 covers 14 residues. Trimming took 0 bases from V and 5 from J, leaving 11 bases between them. Looked up from germline, CDR1 is SGDLS and CDR2 is YYNGEE. CDR3 DNA sequence: TGTGCCAGCAGCGTAGAACTAGCGGGGACTGAAGCTTTCTTT. This codes for CASSVELAGTEAFF.

J is TRBJ2-7 and V is TRBV27; D might be TRBD2 (5 bases). The CDR3 runs 13 residues. Trimming pared 6 bases from V and 6 bases from J, leaving 15 bases between. Germline V lookup: CDR1 MNHEY, CDR2 SMNVEV (reference sequence). The CDR3 sequence is CASSTTDRGEQYF. The CDR3 DNA reads as TGTGCCAGCAGCACGACCGACCGGGGCGAGCAGTACTTC.